A single sample is the source of the 21 T cell receptor beta chains below, sequenced in a study of blood T cells in healthy people across ages. Through a sample-barcoded 5' primer and a J-beta primer mix, a second PCR was run for 7 to 11 cycles. A single record per CDR3 protein comes from TCRdb applying MiXCR to the 5' RACE reads. The table includes about 620,000 distinct CDR3 sequences, 20% to 25% detected once. The sequenced sample was blood. All receptors derive from a man between 65 and 85 years old in good health.

This chain links TRBV14 with TRBJ2-1; 8 bases align to TRBD2. This CDR3 contains 13 residues. The ends lost 5 bases at V and 9 bases at J; junction bases unmatched: 6. Germline assignment: CDR1 SGHDN and CDR2 FVKESK. In DNA, the CDR3 is TGTGCCAGCAGCTTAGGACTAGCAAGTGAGCAGTTCTTC. Translating gives CASSLGLASEQFF.

This clonotype occurred many times. The chain carries TRBV5-5 and TRBJ2-4; D gene unclear. The CDR3 loop spans 15 amino acids. CDR1 and CDR2 from the germline V gene are SGHKS and YYEKEE (reference sequence). Trimming pared 4 bases from V and 0 bases from J, leaving 11 bases between. CDR3 in DNA: TGTGCCAGCAGCCCCGCGGAGCTAGCCAAAAACATTCAGTACTTC. This gives the protein CASSPAELAKNIQYF. Combining the CDR3 with reference TRBV5-5 and TRBJ2-4 gives the whole variable domain DAGVTQSPTHLIKTRGQQVTLRCSPISGHKSVSWYQQVLGQGPQFIFQYYEKEERGRGNFPDRFSARQFPNYSSELNVNALLLGDSALYLCASSPAELAKNIQYFGAGTRLSVL.

On this clonotype itself: The CDR3 ends on some other residue instead of the conserved phenylalanine or tryptophan, so this is likely a read error. This chain links TRBV4-3 with TRBJ1-2; D unresolved. V dropped 0 bases and J dropped 2 bases, with 7 bases sitting between them. Per germline, CDR1 LGHNA and CDR2 YSLEER. The CDR3 loop spans 14 amino acids. This CDR3 reads CASSQERVNYGYTL. CDR3 coding DNA: TGCGCCAGCAGCCAAGAGAGAGTAAACTATGGCTACACCCTC.

This clonotype was counted ten times or more. The chain joins TRBV20-1 to TRBJ2-5; 9 nucleotides agree with TRBD2. CDR1 and CDR2 from the germline V gene are DFQATT and SNEGSKA (reference sequence). The junction had 7 bases not matched to a gene; V was cut back by 0 bases and J by 5 bases. The CDR3 is made up of 15 amino acids. The CDR3 DNA sequence: TGCAGTGCTAGAGACGAAAGCGGGAGGATGGAGACCCAGTACTTC. Its protein is CSARDESGRMETQYF.

V gene TRBV12-3 or TRBV12-4 combines with J gene TRBJ2-7; weak D call: TRBD1 (6 bases). This CDR3 has 12 amino acids. V lost 4 bases and J 7 bases, leaving 11 bases between the germline ends. The DNA for the CDR3 is TGTGCCAGCAGTTCAGGACAGACTGAGCAGTACTTC. It specifies CASSSGQTEQYF.

This clonotype has only a few counts. V gene TRBV7-2 combines with J gene TRBJ2-1; weak D call: TRBD2 (5 bases). There are 15 residues in the CDR3. CDR1 is SGHTA and CDR2 is FQGNSA in the germline V gene. V lost 3 bases and J 3 bases, leaving 12 bases between the germline ends. The DNA for the CDR3 is TGTGCCAGCAGCTTTAGAAGTGCGGGCTACAATGAGCAGTTCTTC. It translates to CASSFRSAGYNEQFF.

CDR3 in amino acids: CASRADSLAEQFF. For the CDR3, the DNA is TGTGCCAGCAGGGCGGACAGTCTGGCTGAGCAGTTCTTC. The V call is TRBV2, the J call TRBJ2-1, with D possibly TRBD1 on 6 matching bases. Germline values: CDR1 SNHLY, CDR2 FYNNEI. The CDR3 is 13 amino acids. Trimming took 6 bases from V and 9 from J, leaving 15 bases between them.

The V and J genes are TRBV20-1 and TRBJ2-3; 9 bases are a match to TRBD2. The CDR3 loop spans 14 amino acids. V lost 6 bases and J lost 4; bases outside the gene matches: 8. CDR1 and CDR2 (germline): DFQATT, SNEGSKA (reference sequence). The CDR3 coding sequence is TGCAGTGCCCGGGCTAGCGGGAACGCAGATACGCAGTATTTT. Encoded protein: CSARASGNADTQYF.

J is TRBJ2-5 and V is TRBV20-1; D unresolved. The CDR3 length is 10 residues. Germline values: CDR1 DFQATT, CDR2 SNEGSKA (reference sequence). V lost 7 bases and J lost 5, with 8 bases in between. DNA of the CDR3: TGCAGTGGGCAGTTCGAGACCCAGTACTTC. This sequence encodes CSGQFETQYF.

The J gene is TRBJ2-5, the V gene TRBV6-5; D may be TRBD2 (6 bases). CDR1 MNHEY and CDR2 SVGAGI come from the germline V gene. V shed 2 bases and J shed 5 bases, with 15 bases lying between them. CDR3 size: 15 residues. CDR3 loop: CASSYGAGLGETQYF. The CDR3 nucleotides are TGTGCCAGCAGTTACGGTGCGGGACTCGGGGAGACCCAGTACTTC.

The V and J genes are TRBV28 and TRBJ2-7, with a tentative D call TRBD1 (6 bases). The CDR3 covers 14 residues. Germline V CDR1 and CDR2: MDHEN, SYDVKM. The V end was cut by 6 bases, the J end by 6 bases, with 18 bases between. Here the CDR3 DNA reads TGTGCCAGCAGCCCCGGGACACACGCTTTCGAGCAGTACTTC. It specifies CASSPGTHAFEQYF.

This sequence joins TRBV5-1 and TRBJ2-2; D gene uncertain. The CDR3 runs 13 residues. Trimming took 1 base from V and 5 from J, leaving 6 bases between them. Germline V gene sequence: CDR1 SGHRS, CDR2 YFSETQ. The CDR3 DNA follows: TGCGCCAGCAGCTTGATGGGGACCGGGGAGCTGTTTTTT. Translated, it gives CASSLMGTGELFF.

V is TRBV3-1 and J is TRBJ2-1; possible D gene TRBD2, 6 bases. The CDR3 extends over 16 amino acids. Trimming shortened V by 2 bases and J by 4 bases, and 15 bases separated the two germline ends. The germline V gene has CDR1 LGHDT and CDR2 YNNKEL (reference sequence). CDR3 in DNA: TGTGCCAGCAGCCAAACCCTAGCGAGCTTTTACAATGAGCAGTTCTTC. Protein product: CASSQTLASFYNEQFF.

The gene calls are TRBV20-1 and TRBJ2-6; possibly TRBD1 for D (6 bases). This CDR3 contains 19 residues. CDR1 is DFQATT and CDR2 is SNEGSKA in the germline V gene (reference sequence). Trimming removed 3 bases from V and 4 bases from J, with 25 bases in between. The CDR3 spells CSARATGTTERSGANVLTF. The CDR3 nucleotides are TGCAGTGCTAGGGCAACCGGGACAACTGAAAGGTCCGGGGCCAACGTCCTGACTTTC.

The chain combines TRBV15 with TRBJ2-5, with TRBD1 matching 7 bases. In germline, CDR1 is LNHNV, CDR2 YYDKDF (reference sequence). This CDR3 region has 16 residues. V was pared by 5 bases and J by 2 bases, with 11 bases of the junction left unmatched. CDR3 in DNA: TGTGCCACCAGCTCCCCATGGGACAGTGAGCAAGAGACCCAGTACTTC. The encoded protein is CATSSPWDSEQETQYF.

The table lists this clonotype with a few counts. One end of the junction does not line up with germline, which may come from a read error. The genes are TRBV24-1 and TRBJ2-5; 7 bases are shared with TRBD2. From germline, CDR1 is KGHDR and CDR2 SFDVKD. This CDR3 contains 15 residues. In DNA, the CDR3 is TGTGCCACCAGTGATTTGTCGGCGGGAGAAGAGACCCCGTACTTC. Translating it yields CATSDLSAGEETPYF.

The chain recombines TRBV7-8 with TRBJ2-1; tentative D call: TRBD2 (6 bases). The J call may be in error: the DNA end matches TRBJ2-7 better. CDR3 length equals 14 residues. The germline V gene encodes CDR1 SGHVS and CDR2 FQNEAQ. CDR3 region: CASSLVSGAYEQYF. As DNA, the CDR3 is TGTGCCAGCAGCTTAGTTTCGGGGGCCTACGAGCAGTACTTC.

This clonotype occurred many times. The chain couples TRBV7-9 to TRBJ2-3; TRBD2 is a possible D gene (5 bases). Germline assignment: CDR1 SEHNR and CDR2 FQNEAQ (reference sequence). CDR3 length equals 14 residues. Trimming took 1 base from V and 2 from J, leaving 7 bases between them. The CDR3 DNA follows: TGTGCCAGCAGCTTAGTACGGGACACAGATACGCAGTATTTT. Protein: CASSLVRDTDTQYF.

The rearrangement uses TRBV20-1 and TRBJ2-3; 9 nucleotides align to TRBD2. The junction had 11 bases not matched to a gene; V was cut back by 6 bases and J by 4 bases. This CDR3 is 15 amino acids long. Germline CDR1 is DFQATT and CDR2 is SNEGSKA (reference sequence). The CDR3 here is CSAPRASGIADTQYF. The CDR3 region has the DNA TGCAGTGCCCCCAGGGCTAGCGGGATCGCAGATACGCAGTATTTT.

This clonotype has only a few counts. Relative to the germline gene, one junction end is altered; a read error may explain this. The rearrangement uses TRBV6-1 and TRBJ2-7, with D maybe TRBD2 (6 bases). The end of the DNA fits TRBJ2-1 better, so the J call may be wrong. The CDR3 is 16 residues long. Germline V lookup: CDR1 MNHNS, CDR2 SASEGT. The CDR3 nucleotides are TGTGCCAGCAGTGAATCCATAGCGGTCTCCTACGATGAGCAGTTCTTC. Its protein product is CASSESIAVSYDEQFF.

The rearrangement uses TRBV6-2 or TRBV6-3 and TRBJ2-7; 7 bases are a match to TRBD1. This CDR3 is built from 13 residues. Germline V gene lookup returns CDR1 MNHEY and CDR2 SVGEGT. Germline trimming cut 4 bases from V and 6 bases from J; bases unmatched to any gene: 6. The CDR3 region is CASSSRQGSEQYF. CDR3 DNA sequence: TGTGCCAGCAGTTCTCGACAGGGCTCCGAGCAGTACTTC.